Sequencing of this TCR beta chain was carried out in a study of blood T cell repertoires in COVID-19. The overall study: COVID-19 samples, acute and convalescent, were from the United States, Italy and Spain. PBMCs, B-cell-depleted T cells, or T cells provided the cDNA or gDNA that made up the material.

In the original processing: By means of reference gene primer amplification, nucleated cell counts were estimated. Repertoires were generated with immunoSEQ multiplex PCR, while TCRdb's copy carries only in-frame clones and drops some. The V and J calls and clone size are taken from that table; D and trimming were inferred from the DNA. The table has around 220,000 clones, 90% seen once. CDR3 length: 20 amino acids. Unmatched junction bases numbered 15, after V lost 1 base and J lost 4 bases. Germline V gives CDR1 LGHNA, CDR2 YNFKEQ. Contact with a PCR-confirmed or clinician-diagnosed COVID-19 case occurred within 2 weeks of entry.

The genes are TRBV4-2 and TRBJ1-6; 8 nucleotides match TRBD1. The clonotype was recovered from a man in his thirties or forties who had been exposed to COVID-19. Sequencing was carried out using PBMCs or T cells enriched from blood (not recorded which). The DNA for the CDR3 is TGTGCCAGCAGCCAAGGGTCTTACAGGGGGGTTTCCCGATATAATTCACCCCTCCACTTT. Its protein is CASSQGSYRGVSRYNSPLHF.